Each of the 18 T cell receptor beta chains below was sequenced from the same sample in a study of OX40 agonist ivuxolimab in advanced cancers. Only in-frame clones appear in the TCRdb table, and some are missing; sequencing was by immunoSEQ multiplex PCR. The sample consists of fewer than 100,000 clones, 70% to 90% of them appearing once. The material was CD4+ or CD8+ T cells sorted from blood, obtained in a trial of the OX40 agonist ivuxolimab. Receptor source: an adult with an advanced solid tumor such as melanoma, head and neck, liver or kidney cancer.

A single count supports this clone. The V and J genes are TRBV5-1 and TRBJ2-2; no definite D call. Germline CDR1 reads SGHRS; CDR2 reads YFSETQ. The CDR3 is made up of 14 amino acids. Trimming shortened V by 6 bases and J by 1 base, and 10 bases separated the two germline ends. CDR3: CASKGSVNTGELFF. In nucleotides, the CDR3 is TGCGCCAGCAAGGGCTCCGTGAACACCGGGGAGCTGTTTTTT.

The chain is built from TRBV6-4 and TRBJ1-6; D gene ambiguous. Germline V gene data show CDR1 as MRHNA and CDR2 as SNTAGT. CDR3 size: 13 residues. V lost 6 bases and J 5 bases, leaving 8 bases between the germline ends. CDR3 coding DNA: TGTGCCAGCAGCTCAACGAATAATTCACCCCTCCACTTT. Residues: CASSSTNNSPLHF.

V is TRBV19 and J is TRBJ2-5, with 9 nucleotides matching TRBD2. The CDR3 has 15 residues. Germline CDR1 reads LNHDA; CDR2 reads SQIVND (reference sequence). Trimming at V came to 6 bases and at J to 2 bases, leaving 7 bases not matched to a gene. The CDR3 DNA follows: TGTGCCAGTAGCCTGGGACTAGCACTACAAGAGACCCAGTACTTC. Protein product: CASSLGLALQETQYF.

The V call is TRBV5-6, the J call TRBJ1-2; unclear D gene. CDR3 length: 17 residues. Trimming left V 3 bases short and J 2 bases short, with 20 bases between. From germline, CDR1 is SGHDT and CDR2 YYEEEE. The CDR3: CASSSGGGLYRNYGYTF. The CDR3 coding sequence is TGTGCCAGCAGCTCAGGCGGCGGCCTATATCGGAACTATGGCTACACCTTC.

In this sample, this clone turned up a few times. The chain combines TRBV7-9 with TRBJ2-7; TRBD2 matches 7 bases. From germline, CDR1 is SEHNR and CDR2 FQNEAQ (reference sequence). The J segment lost 4 bases and the V segment lost 6 bases, leaving 6 bases of the junction unmatched. This CDR3 has 13 residues. In DNA form, the CDR3 reads TGTGCCAGCAGTCTACCCGGGGGGTACGAGCAGTACTTC. Amino acid sequence: CASSLPGGYEQYF. The entire variable domain, with the rest obtained from reference TRBV7-9 and TRBJ2-7, is as follows: DTGVSQNPRHKITKRGQNVTFRCDPISEHNRLYWYRQTLGQGPEFLTYFQNEAQLEKSRLLSDRFSAERPKGSFSTLEIQRTEQGDSAMYLCASSLPGGYEQYFGPGTRLTVT.

The chain is built from TRBV29-1 and TRBJ2-7; D is undetermined. This CDR3 has 14 residues. Trimming took off 5 bases at V and 1 base at J, with 15 bases between the two ends. CDR1 and CDR2 (germline): SQVTM, ANQGSEA. Written as DNA, the CDR3 is TGCAGCGTTTGCCGTGAAGGGCGATCCTACGAGCAGTACTTC. Protein product: CSVCREGRSYEQYF.

The chain joins TRBV29-1 to TRBJ2-3; the match to TRBD2 covers 10 bases. This CDR3 comprises 20 residues. Looked up from germline, CDR1 is SQVTM and CDR2 is ANQGSEA. Unmatched junction bases numbered 21, after V lost 6 bases and J lost 0 bases. CDR3 nucleotide sequence: TGCAGCGTACCGACTAGCGGGCCGATCGAAAGGGTGAAGAGCACAGATACGCAGTATTTT. As protein: CSVPTSGPIERVKSTDTQYF.

The chain uses TRBV5-4 and TRBJ2-5; no firm D call. Trimming cost V 0 bases and J 3 bases, with 9 bases left between them. This CDR3 is built from 14 residues. CDR1 is SGHNT and CDR2 is YYREEE in the germline V gene (reference sequence). CDR3 in DNA: TGTGCCAGCAGCTTGGGTAGCCGGGAAGAGACCCAGTACTTC. It codes for CASSLGSREETQYF.

This chain uses TRBV15 with TRBJ1-3; D not resolved. Germline CDR1 is LNHNV and CDR2 is YYDKDF (reference sequence). V gave up 2 bases and J gave up 4 bases, with 15 bases separating them. The CDR3 has 16 residues. The CDR3 protein is CATSRPGLTGGNTIYF. Here the CDR3 DNA reads TGTGCCACCAGCAGACCCGGGCTGACGGGAGGAAACACCATATATTTT.

A note on this clone: The same CDR3 is also encoded by other DNA sequences in this sample. The rearrangement uses TRBV7-6 and TRBJ2-2, with D unclear. There are 14 residues in the CDR3. CDR1 SGHVS and CDR2 FNYEAQ come from the germline V gene. V dropped 4 bases and J dropped 5 bases, with 11 bases sitting between them. CDR3 amino acids: CASSWSGGTGELFF. The DNA of the CDR3 is TGTGCCAGCAGCTGGTCGGGTGGAACCGGGGAGCTGTTTTTT.

This chain uses TRBV18 with TRBJ1-3; TRBD1 might be the D (6 bases). Germline-derived CDR1 and CDR2 are KGHSH and LQKENI. This CDR3 spans 14 amino acids. With 0 bases removed from V and 3 bases from J, the gap between germline ends came to 6 bases. The CDR3 region has the DNA TGTGCCAGCTCACCACCGGACAGTGGAAACACCATATATTTT. It codes for CASSPPDSGNTIYF.

Regarding this clone: The same CDR3 also results from other DNA sequences found in this sample. The chain has TRBV18 and TRBJ2-2, with D uncertain. V shed 2 bases and J shed 5 bases, with 3 bases lying between them. Germline V gene data show CDR1 as KGHSH and CDR2 as LQKENI. The length of the CDR3 is 12 residues. This CDR3 reads CASSPRTGELFF. CDR3 nucleotide sequence: TGTGCCAGCTCACCAAGGACCGGGGAGCTGTTTTTT.

The chain joins TRBV5-1 to TRBJ1-1, with a weak D call TRBD1 (5 bases). The CDR3 is 19 residues long. V shed 0 bases and J shed 3 bases, with 24 bases lying between them. Germline loops: CDR1 SGHRS, CDR2 YFSETQ. CDR3 DNA: TGCGCCAGCAGCTTGGGACGTACCGGGACCCGCGTAGGCGACACTGAAGCTTTCTTT. Amino acid sequence: CASSLGRTGTRVGDTEAFF.

This rearrangement joins TRBV6-1 to TRBJ2-2, with TRBD1 as a possible D gene (6 bases). Trimming left V 2 bases short and J 2 bases short, with 9 bases between. The CDR3 is made up of 15 amino acids. Germline loops: CDR1 MNHNS, CDR2 SASEGT. The DNA of the CDR3 is TGTGCCAGCAGTGAATTCAGGGGTAACACCGGGGAGCTGTTTTTT. Encoded protein: CASSEFRGNTGELFF.

The rearrangement links TRBV25-1 to TRBJ2-5; 8 bases are shared with TRBD2. Trimming cost V 3 bases and J 5 bases; bases outside gene matches: 8. This CDR3 is 15 amino acids long. Germline assignment: CDR1 MGHDK and CDR2 SYGVNS. The CDR3 loop reads CASSEPGGLAETQYF. DNA of the CDR3: TGTGCCAGCAGTGAGCCGGGGGGGTTAGCGGAGACCCAGTACTTC.

J is TRBJ1-6 and V is TRBV11-2; D uncertain. In germline, CDR1 is SGHAT, CDR2 FQNNGV. The CDR3 consists of 12 residues. The V end lost 3 bases, the J end lost 15 bases, and 12 bases lay between the germline ends. Here the CDR3 DNA reads TGTGCCAGCAGCTTCACGAGGTCCTACCTCCACTTT. Translation gives CASSFTRSYLHF.

V is TRBV5-6 and J is TRBJ2-7; 10 bases align to TRBD1. Germline loops: CDR1 SGHDT, CDR2 YYEEEE. The CDR3 runs 16 residues. V lost 4 bases, J lost 6 bases, and 13 bases stayed unmatched. The CDR3 loop reads CASSILPGTGVAEQYF. The DNA for the CDR3 is TGTGCCAGCAGCATCTTACCCGGGACAGGGGTGGCCGAGCAGTACTTC.

The V call is TRBV28, the J call TRBJ2-7; weak D call: TRBD1 (6 bases). Germline CDR1 is MDHEN and CDR2 is SYDVKM. Trimming shortened V by 8 bases and J by 0 bases, and 11 bases separated the two germline ends. CDR3 length: 13 residues. DNA of the CDR3: TGTGCCAGCGCAGGGACACCCTCCTACGAGCAGTACTTC. Residues: CASAGTPSYEQYF.